These 11 T cell receptor beta chains came from one sample sequenced in a study of T-cell reconstitution after alpha-beta-depleted transplantation in children. Preparation of the TCRbeta library involved a method that used unique molecular identifiers. From the PCR reads, TCRdb called clonotypes with MiXCR, one entry per CDR3 protein. The sample contains about 280,000 distinct CDR3 sequences, 11% of which appear only once. The source was peripheral blood, collected 180 days after TCRalphabeta/CD19-depleted stem cell transplant. These receptors all come from a male patient between 2 and 10 years old who had a stem cell transplant for chronic granulomatous disease, so the T cells may come from the graft donor.

This clonotype was recorded many times. The rearrangement links TRBV15 to TRBJ2-7; D is uncertain. CDR3 length equals 15 residues. The V end was cut by 0 bases, the J end by 1 base, with 10 bases between. The germline gives CDR1 LNHNV, CDR2 YYDKDF (reference sequence). This CDR3 is CATSREEGSSYEQYF. CDR3 nucleotides: TGTGCCACCAGCAGAGAGGAAGGGTCTTCCTACGAGCAGTACTTC. Drawing the rest from reference TRBV15 and TRBJ2-7, the complete variable domain is DAMVIQNPRYQVTQFGKPVTLSCSQTLNHNVMYWYQQKSSQAPKLLFHYYDKDFNNEADTPDNFQSRRPNTSFCFLDIRSPGLGDTAMYLCATSREEGSSYEQYFGPGTRLTVT.

This clonotype was counted many times. This chain joins TRBV7-9 and TRBJ1-1, with D perhaps matching TRBD1 (5 bases). Per germline, CDR1 SEHNR and CDR2 FQNEAQ (reference sequence). The germline V and J ends were trimmed by 5 bases and 9 bases, with 13 bases remaining between them. The CDR3 runs to 12 residues. CDR3 loop: CASSTPQDKAFF. The DNA of the CDR3 is TGTGCCAGCAGCACCCCCCAGGACAAAGCTTTCTTT.

This clonotype was counted ten times or more. CDR3 nucleotides: TGTGCCAGCAGTTTAGGAAAACCCCCCGAGCAGTTCTTC. As protein: CASSLGKPPEQFF. The chain carries TRBV12-3 or TRBV12-4 and TRBJ2-1; D ambiguous. V lost 1 base and J 10 bases, leaving 11 bases between the germline ends. The CDR3 length is 13 residues.

This clonotype was picked up many times. CDR3 DNA: TGTGCCAGCAGCCAACGGGGGGACAGGGTTAATGAGCAGTACTTC. Its translation is CASSQRGDRVNEQYF. V is TRBV3-1 and J is TRBJ2-7; TRBD1 agrees at 9 bases. The CDR3 totals 15 residues. CDR1 is LGHDT and CDR2 is YNNKEL in the germline V gene (reference sequence). V lost 2 bases to trimming and J lost 7 bases; unmatched junction nucleotides: 9.

This clonotype was counted ten times or more. This chain connects TRBV11-2 to TRBJ2-3, with D possibly matching TRBD1 (5 bases). The CDR3 runs 14 residues. Germline values: CDR1 SGHAT, CDR2 FQNNGV. With 3 bases removed from V and 3 bases from J, the gap between germline ends came to 10 bases. The chain's CDR3 is CASSFAGFTDTQYF. The CDR3 DNA sequence: TGTGCCAGCAGCTTTGCAGGGTTTACAGATACGCAGTATTTT.

This clonotype was seen repeatedly, ten times or more. The rearrangement uses TRBV11-1 and TRBJ2-3, with 11 nucleotides matching TRBD2. Germline CDR1 SGHAT, CDR2 FQDESV (reference sequence). V trimming: 10 bases; J trimming: 1 base; junction bases outside the gene matches: 19. The CDR3 extends over 19 amino acids. CDR3 nucleotide sequence: TGTGCCACCGCACACCATCTAGCGGGAGGTCGTGGTGGCACAGATACGCAGTATTTT. This sequence encodes CATAHHLAGGRGGTDTQYF.

In its sample, this clonotype was seen a few times. This chain uses TRBV11-2 with TRBJ2-2; D ambiguous. Trimming took 0 bases from V and 0 from J, leaving 11 bases between them. Germline assignment: CDR1 SGHAT and CDR2 FQNNGV. The CDR3 runs to 17 residues. The CDR3 region has the DNA TGTGCCAGCAGCTTAGATTTAACCAGAGCGAACACCGGGGAGCTGTTTTTT. Translation: CASSLDLTRANTGELFF.

This clonotype has ten or more counts. The rearrangement joins TRBV7-3 to TRBJ2-5; D gene uncertain. Germline values: CDR1 SGHTA, CDR2 FQGTGA. CDR3 length: 15 residues. V lost 1 base and J 5 bases, leaving 14 bases between the germline ends. CDR3 DNA sequence: TGTGCCAGCAGCTTAAGTGCGTCCCCTGGGGAGACCCAGTACTTC. Its protein product is CASSLSASPGETQYF.

The table lists this clonotype with many counts. The rearrangement joins TRBV9 to TRBJ2-2, with no clear D. Germline CDR1 SGDLS, CDR2 YYNGEE. V lost 0 bases, J lost 0 bases, and 6 bases lay in between. The CDR3 sequence is 15 residues long. The CDR3 reads CASSVGGANTGELFF. In DNA, the CDR3 is TGTGCCAGCAGCGTAGGTGGAGCGAACACCGGGGAGCTGTTTTTT.

This clonotype was picked up many times. This chain joins TRBV20-1 and TRBJ2-7; 14 bases line up with TRBD2. Looked up from germline, CDR1 is DFQATT and CDR2 is SNEGSKA (reference sequence). This CDR3 contains 15 residues. V lost 5 bases to trimming and J lost 7 bases; unmatched junction nucleotides: 10. As DNA, the CDR3 is TGCAGTGCTTCCCACGGGACTAGCGGGAGTAGGGAGCAGTACTTC. Its protein is CSASHGTSGSREQYF.

This clonotype was counted at least ten times. For the CDR3, the DNA is TGTGCCAGCAGCTTAGAGGCGGGGGGCTACACCTTC. Amino acids: CASSLEAGGYTF. The chain recombines TRBV11-2 with TRBJ1-2, with D unresolved. Germline-derived CDR1 and CDR2 are SGHAT and FQNNGV. The V gene lost 0 bases and the J gene lost 8 bases, with 7 bases spanning the gap. This CDR3 spans 12 amino acids. The full variable domain, its missing parts supplied by reference TRBV11-2 and TRBJ1-2, is EAGVAQSPRYKIIEKRQSVAFWCNPISGHATLYWYQQILGQGPKLLIQFQNNGVVDDSQLPKDRFSAERLKGVDSTLKIQPAKLEDSAVYLCASSLEAGGYTFGSGTRLTVV.